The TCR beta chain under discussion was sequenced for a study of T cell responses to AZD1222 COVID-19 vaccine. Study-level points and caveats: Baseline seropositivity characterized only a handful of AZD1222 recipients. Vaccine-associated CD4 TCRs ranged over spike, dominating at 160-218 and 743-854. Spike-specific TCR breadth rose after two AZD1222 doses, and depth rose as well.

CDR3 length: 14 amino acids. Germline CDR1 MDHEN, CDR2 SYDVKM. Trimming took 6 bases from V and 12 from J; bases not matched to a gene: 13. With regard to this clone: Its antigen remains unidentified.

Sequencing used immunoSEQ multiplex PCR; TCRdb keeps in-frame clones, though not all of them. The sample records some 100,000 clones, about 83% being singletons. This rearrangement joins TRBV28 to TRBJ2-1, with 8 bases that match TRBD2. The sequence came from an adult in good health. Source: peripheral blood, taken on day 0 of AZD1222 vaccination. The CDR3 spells CASRKGLAGEWQFF. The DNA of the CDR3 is TGTGCCAGCAGAAAAGGACTAGCCGGGGAATGGCAGTTCTTC.